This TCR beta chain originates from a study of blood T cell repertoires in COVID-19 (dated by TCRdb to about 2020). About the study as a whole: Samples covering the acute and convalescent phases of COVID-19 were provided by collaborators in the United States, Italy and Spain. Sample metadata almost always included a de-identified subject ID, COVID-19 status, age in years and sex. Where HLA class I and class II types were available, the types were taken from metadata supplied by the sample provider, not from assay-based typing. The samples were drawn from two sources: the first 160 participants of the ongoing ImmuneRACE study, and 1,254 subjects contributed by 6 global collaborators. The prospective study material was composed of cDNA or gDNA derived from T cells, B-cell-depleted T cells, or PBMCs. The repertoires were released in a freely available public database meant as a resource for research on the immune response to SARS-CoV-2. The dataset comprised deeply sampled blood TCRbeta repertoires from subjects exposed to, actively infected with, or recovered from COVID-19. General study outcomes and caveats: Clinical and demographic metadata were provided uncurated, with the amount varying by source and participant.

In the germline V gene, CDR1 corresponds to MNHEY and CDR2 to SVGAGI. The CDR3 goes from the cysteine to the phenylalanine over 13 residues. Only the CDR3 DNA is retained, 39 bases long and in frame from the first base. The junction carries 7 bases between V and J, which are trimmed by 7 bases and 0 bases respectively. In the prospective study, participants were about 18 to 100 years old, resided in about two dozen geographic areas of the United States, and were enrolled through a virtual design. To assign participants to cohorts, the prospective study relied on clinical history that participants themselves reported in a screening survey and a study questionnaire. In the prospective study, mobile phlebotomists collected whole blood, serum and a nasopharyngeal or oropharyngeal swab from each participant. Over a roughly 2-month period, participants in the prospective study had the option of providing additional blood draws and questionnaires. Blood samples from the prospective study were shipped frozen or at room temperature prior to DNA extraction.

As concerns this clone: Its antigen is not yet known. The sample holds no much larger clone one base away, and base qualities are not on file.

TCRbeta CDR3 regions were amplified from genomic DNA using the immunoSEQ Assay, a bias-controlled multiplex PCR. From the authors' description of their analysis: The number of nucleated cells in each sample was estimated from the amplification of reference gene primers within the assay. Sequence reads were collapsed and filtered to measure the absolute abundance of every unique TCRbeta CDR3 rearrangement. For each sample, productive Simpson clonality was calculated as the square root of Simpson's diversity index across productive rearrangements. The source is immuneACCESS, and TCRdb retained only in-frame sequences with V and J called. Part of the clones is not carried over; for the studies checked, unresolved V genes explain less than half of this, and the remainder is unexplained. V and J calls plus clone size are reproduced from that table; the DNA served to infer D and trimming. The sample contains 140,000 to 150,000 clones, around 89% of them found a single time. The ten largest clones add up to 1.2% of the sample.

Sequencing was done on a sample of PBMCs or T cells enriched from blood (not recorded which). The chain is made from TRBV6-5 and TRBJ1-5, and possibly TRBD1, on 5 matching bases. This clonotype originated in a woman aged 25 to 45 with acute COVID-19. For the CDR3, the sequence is CASKGASNQPQHF. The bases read TGTGCCAGCAAAGGGGCTAGCAATCAGCCCCAGCATTTT.